This TCR beta chain was obtained from a study of blood T cell repertoires in COVID-19. Study-wide context: Donors in the United States, Italy and Spain gave samples during acute or convalescent COVID-19. Nucleic acid was either cDNA or gDNA, and it came from T cells, B-cell-depleted T cells, or PBMCs.

Original methodology: Amplification from reference gene primers served as the basis for estimated nucleated cell counts. Only in-frame clones appear in the TCRdb table, and some are missing; sequencing was by immunoSEQ multiplex PCR. D and trimming were read from the DNA, whereas the V and J calls and clone size are those reported in that table. Of about 220,000 clones listed, approximately 84% are singletons. Trimming removed 5 bases from V and 7 bases from J, with 12 bases in between. The germline gives CDR1 MDHEN, CDR2 SYDVKM. CDR3 length equals 13 residues. The clonotype was recovered from a woman aged 60-75 years with acute or convalescent COVID-19. What was sequenced was peripheral blood. The chain joins TRBV28 to TRBJ1-5, with D possibly TRBD1 on 5 matching bases. The CDR3 loop reads CASSAGPGQPQHF. The CDR3 coding sequence is TGTGCCAGCAGTGCGGGGCCGGGGCAGCCCCAGCATTTT.